The T cell receptor beta chain under discussion was sequenced for a study of blood T cell repertoires in COVID-19. Generated by immunoSEQ multiplex PCR, the TCRdb table keeps only in-frame clones and is missing some. This table holds around 56,000 clones, around four fifths found once. Looked up from germline, CDR1 is LGHDT and CDR2 is YNNKEL (reference sequence). This CDR3 has 14 residues. V lost 5 bases, J lost 3 bases, and 11 bases lay in between. The origin of this receptor is a woman between 50 and 59 years old with active or convalescent COVID-19. Sequencing input: peripheral blood. The chain carries TRBV3-1 (or the pseudogene TRBV3-2) and TRBJ1-5, with D tentatively TRBD1 (6 bases). DNA of the CDR3: TGTGCCAGCAGCAACCGGGACAACAATCAGCCCCAGCATTTT. Encoded protein: CASSNRDNNQPQHF.